This entry concerns a single T cell receptor (beta chain). The antigen remains unidentified. Template-switching 5'RACE yielded the TCR cDNA; a universal primer site and UMIs were added in the process. TCRdb analysed the 5' RACE reads with MiXCR anew, one entry per CDR3 protein. The repertoire has some 560,000 distinct CDR3 sequences, 19% of them found once; the top ten carry approximately 15%. The CDR3 sequence is 14 residues long. Germline trimming cut 3 bases from V and 4 bases from J; bases unmatched to any gene: 6. The data were obtained in a study of T cells after yellow fever vaccination. Study findings and constraints: A limited proportion of clonotypes was detected within both the CD4 and CD8 compartments. The booster response re-showed most primary clones: approximately 95% CD4, around 90% CD8. FACS-sorted repertoires might harbor abundant contaminating clonotypes from the bulk population.

Sample: PBMCs, taken 15 days after the yellow fever booster vaccination. The chain recombines TRBV12-3 or TRBV12-4 with TRBJ2-7; 7 bases are a match to TRBD2. This clonotype was obtained from a man aged 25 to 45 who received the YFV17D yellow fever vaccine. CDR3 sequence reads: CASSLGGVGYEQYF. Written as DNA, the CDR3 is TGTGCCAGCAGTTTGGGAGGGGTCGGGTACGAGCAGTACTTC.